A selection of T cell receptor beta chains follows, all from one sample in a study of blood T cell repertoires in COVID-19. TCRdb's copy holds only in-frame clones and misses some; the assay was immunoSEQ multiplex PCR. The repertoire includes 200,000 to 250,000 clones, more than 80% of them detected once, and 2% to 2.5% sits in the top ten. The sample was peripheral blood. These receptor sequences come from a man younger than 40 who had recovered from COVID-19. The CDR3 runs from the conserved cysteine through the conserved F or W. Each record gives: clone size, D gene, J gene, V gene, CDR3 protein, CDR3 DNA. A D gene is named only where the DNA matches it firmly. Part of the rows lack a size; the others show once, few, many or a class for expanded clones.

few - TRBJ1-6 TRBV5-6 CASSLLSGLLGTPLHF TGTGCCAGCAGCTTGCTCTCCGGGTTACTAGGAACACCCCTCCACTTT
- - TRBJ1-6 TRBV5-8 CASSLRVSPLHF TGTGCCAGCAGCTTGAGAGTGTCACCCCTCCACTTT
- - TRBJ2-7 TRBV6-6 CASTLTAAASYEQYF TGTGCCAGCACTCTTACAGCGGCGGCCTCCTACGAGCAGTACTTC
once - TRBJ1-1 TRBV12-3/TRBV12-4 CASSFQGSTEAFF TGTGCCAGCAGTTTCCAGGGATCCACTGAAGCTTTCTTT
- TRBD1 TRBJ1-5 TRBV10-2 CASSLRTGLIIQPQHF TGCGCCAGCAGCCTTCGGACAGGGTTAATCATTCAGCCCCAGCATTTT
- TRBD1 TRBJ1-5 TRBV5-6 CASSPRDRGLYQPQHF TGTGCCAGCAGCCCCCGGGACAGGGGCCTTTATCAGCCCCAGCATTTT
- TRBD2 TRBJ2-1 TRBV12-5 CASGLILGGGTYNEQFF TGTGCTAGTGGTTTGATCCTTGGCGGGGGAACCTACAATGAGCAGTTCTTC
- - TRBJ2-3 TRBV7-8 CASSLGTITDTQYF TGTGCCAGCAGCTTAGGAACAATTACAGATACGCAGTATTTT
- TRBD2 TRBJ2-3 TRBV15 CATSTQKGLAGGHFTDTQYF TGTGCCACCAGCACCCAAAAAGGACTAGCGGGGGGGCATTTCACAGATACGCAGTATTTT
- - TRBJ2-1 TRBV7-9 CASSPASGYNEQFF TGTGCCAGCAGCCCCGCATCCGGGTACAATGAGCAGTTCTTC
- - TRBJ2-7 TRBV27 CASSLSKPYEQYF TGTGCCAGCAGTTTATCGAAGCCCTACGAGCAGTACTTC
many TRBD1 TRBJ2-1 TRBV7-2 CASSAGTGNNEQFF TGTGCCAGCAGCGCCGGGACAGGGAACAATGAGCAGTTCTTC
- - TRBJ2-7 TRBV7-9 CASSYSSEQYF TGTGCCAGCAGCTACTCTAGCGAGCAGTACTTC
few TRBD1 TRBJ2-7 TRBV10-1 CASRRDRGREQYF TGCGCCAGCAGGCGGGACAGGGGGCGCGAGCAGTACTTC
- TRBD1 TRBJ2-2 TRBV24-1 CATSDSGGLNTGELFF TGTGCCACCAGTGATTCAGGGGGCCTGAACACCGGGGAGCTGTTTTTT
- TRBD1 TRBJ1-5 TRBV27 CASSLFAAGGGEPQHF TGTGCCAGCAGTTTATTTGCGGCAGGGGGAGGAGAGCCCCAGCATTTT
few - TRBJ2-2 TRBV4-3 CASSQDMGKGELFF TGCGCCAGCAGCCAGGACATGGGGAAGGGGGAGCTGTTTTTT
- TRBD1 TRBJ1-6 TRBV30 CAWSGAKGQLEIHDLHF TGTGCCTGGAGCGGAGCTAAGGGACAGTTGGAAATTCATGACCTCCACTTT
- - TRBJ2-4 TRBV2 CAGEMGGFIQYF TGTGCCGGGGAAATGGGGGGATTCATTCAGTACTTC
- - TRBJ1-4 TRBV5-6 CASSSRGAPNEKLFF TGTGCCAGCAGCTCCCGGGGGGCCCCTAATGAAAAACTGTTTTTT
- - TRBJ2-1 TRBV12-3/TRBV12-4 CASSSGGHNEQFF TGTGCCAGCAGTTCAGGGGGGCACAATGAGCAGTTCTTC
once - TRBJ2-1 TRBV6-5 CASSFLNEQFF TGTGCCAGCAGTTTCCTCAATGAGCAGTTCTTC
once - TRBJ2-7 TRBV5-1 CASSSYYEQYF TGCGCCAGCAGCTCTTACTACGAGCAGTACTTC
- - TRBJ2-7 TRBV11-2 CASSRGGGTYEQYF TGTGCCAGCAGCCGGGGAGGCGGTACCTACGAGCAGTACTTC
few - TRBJ2-7 TRBV5-8 CASSFRGEQYF TGTGCCAGCAGCTTCAGGGGAGAGCAGTACTTC
once - TRBJ2-3 TRBV7-9 CASSPHEVTDTQYF TGTGCCAGCAGCCCGCACGAGGTTACAGATACGCAGTATTTT
- TRBD2 TRBJ2-7 TRBV27 CASSRAGGLYEQYF TGTGCCAGCAGCCGCGCGGGGGGGCTTTACGAGCAGTACTTC
- TRBD1 TRBJ2-7 TRBV28 CASSIPGQGPYEQYF TGTGCCAGCAGTATCCCGGGACAGGGTCCCTACGAGCAGTACTTC
- - TRBJ2-3 TRBV6-2/TRBV6-3 CASSYLAGPTDTQYF TGTGCCAGCAGTTATCTGGCGGGTCCCACAGATACGCAGTATTTT
- TRBD1 TRBJ1-2 TRBV6-5 CATTMTGGAGYTF TGTGCCACTACTATGACAGGGGGCGCGGGCTACACCTTC
- - TRBJ1-1 TRBV15 CATSKYRELNTEAFF TGTGCCACCAGCAAGTACAGGGAATTGAACACTGAAGCTTTCTTT